This TCR beta chain derives from a study of human T cells and chemical hapten exposure (dated by TCRdb to the early 2020s). In the study overall: For sensitization, 2% DPC in acetone was applied to a 2 cm by 2 cm area of upper inner arm skin. In alopecia patients, the study followed how the peripheral blood TCR repertoire changed in vivo over primary and secondary sensitization to diphenylcyclopropenone (DPC), a hapten. Libraries were combined into a pool for sequencing, and differences in TCR yield between samples came mainly from small differences in library volumes within the pool. Throughout the study period of around 25 weeks, patients also received therapeutic DPC doses to the scalp every week. For TCR sequencing, blood came from twenty-nine alopecia patients at anywhere from one to four time points (pre-sensitization, 2, 6 and 24 weeks). Blood was sampled from patients pre-sensitization (week 0) and at 2, 6 and about 24 weeks after DPC sensitization. The mostly female patient cohort included alopecia areata with under or over 50% scalp involvement, alopecia totalis and alopecia universalis. Patch testing on the upper back used Finn chambers containing 0.01% DPC, with scoring done after 6 days according to International Contact Dermatitis Research Group standards. Study-wide findings and limitations: Because every patient had alopecia, a presumed autoimmune disease, the patients' immune response might differ from that of healthy individuals. After repeated subsampling, the strength of the expansion versus patch-test correlation and the threshold at which it became significant changed. Patch test score correlated positively with the number of PT1 expanded TCRs, reaching significance at thresholds 8, 16 and 32 but not at 4. No change with DPC sensitization was found in the number of TCRs above 1 in 1000 frequency, and no evidence of global repertoire structure alterations was found. Significantly more large CDR3 similarity clusters were formed by expanded TCRs than by pre-sensitization or healthy control sets, consistent with antigen-driven responses.

The time point label, read with the paper, signifies: patch test 2, 6 weeks after DPC sensitization. The treatment or condition label of this sample denotes: therapeutic diphenylcyclopropenone sensitization with weekly scalp DPC. At each patch-test visit, blood was drawn before the patch test was applied. Eligible patients were aged 18 to 70, diagnosed with alopecia, deemed suitable for DPC therapy, and excluded if pregnant. Unfractionated whole blood was collected in Tempus Blood RNA tubes, and total RNA was extracted from that blood. The CDR3 spans 13 residues, from the cysteine through the phenylalanine. The only DNA kept is the CDR3, 39 bases in frame from the first base. The V and J ends are trimmed by 0 bases and 11 bases, leaving 15 bases between them. As encoded in the germline V gene, CDR1 is SGHRS while CDR2 is YFSETQ. About this clonotype itself: Its antigen is currently not known. No quality values exist for individual bases; no much larger clone is one base distant.

Library generation was performed with RACE. Reads for this sample came from a NextSeq 500. Library preparation attached unique molecular identifiers to individual cDNA molecules for quantitative, reproducible TCR counting. Both TCR alpha and TCR beta chains were sequenced from each blood RNA sample. The authors processed their data as follows. Samples had a median of about 90,000 TCRs, with a range from 23,224 to 690,600. V, J and CDR3 annotation of the TCR reads was performed with the Decombinator software suite. For the PS versus PT1 abundance plots, all samples were subsampled to the same number of TCRs (28,000). TCRs were defined as expanded if absent before sensitization and observed at least eight times at the 2-week time point. Starting from the raw public reads, TCRdb applied fastp trimming at Q25, assembled clones with MiXCR and retained in-frame beta chains. For every CDR3 protein sequence, its rows merge into one entry that carries the most common genes and DNA. These V and J calls rely on TCRdb rather than the paper's analysis. The sample has under 450,000 distinct CDR3 sequences on record, just under 6.5% of them singletons. The ten largest make up about 5% of the sample.

Specimen: whole blood, collected in connection with sensitization to the hapten diphenylcyclopropenone (DPC). In this chain, TRBV5-1 is recombined with TRBJ2-7; the D gene is possibly TRBD1, with 6 bases matching. The clonotype was recovered from a woman aged 18 to 35 with alopecia areata. Some clones in this sample may be carry-over from other donors' samples. DNA sequence: TGCGCCAGCAGCTTGGACAGGGTTCCGGTTAAGTACTTC. This sequence encodes CASSLDRVPVKYF.